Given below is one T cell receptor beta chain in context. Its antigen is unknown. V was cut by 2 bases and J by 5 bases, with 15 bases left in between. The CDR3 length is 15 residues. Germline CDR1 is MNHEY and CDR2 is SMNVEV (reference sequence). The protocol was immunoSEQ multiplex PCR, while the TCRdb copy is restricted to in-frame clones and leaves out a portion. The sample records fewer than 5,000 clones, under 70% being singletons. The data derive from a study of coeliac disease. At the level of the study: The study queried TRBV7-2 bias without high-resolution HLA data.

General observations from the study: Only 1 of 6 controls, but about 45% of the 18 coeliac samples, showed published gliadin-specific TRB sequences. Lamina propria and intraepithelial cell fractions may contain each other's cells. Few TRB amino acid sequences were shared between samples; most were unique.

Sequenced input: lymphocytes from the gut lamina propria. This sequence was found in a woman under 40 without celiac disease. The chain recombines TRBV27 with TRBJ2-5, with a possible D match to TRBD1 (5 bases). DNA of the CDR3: TGTGCCAGCAGTTTAACAGGTCCCTCTGGGGAGACCCAGTACTTC. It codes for CASSLTGPSGETQYF.